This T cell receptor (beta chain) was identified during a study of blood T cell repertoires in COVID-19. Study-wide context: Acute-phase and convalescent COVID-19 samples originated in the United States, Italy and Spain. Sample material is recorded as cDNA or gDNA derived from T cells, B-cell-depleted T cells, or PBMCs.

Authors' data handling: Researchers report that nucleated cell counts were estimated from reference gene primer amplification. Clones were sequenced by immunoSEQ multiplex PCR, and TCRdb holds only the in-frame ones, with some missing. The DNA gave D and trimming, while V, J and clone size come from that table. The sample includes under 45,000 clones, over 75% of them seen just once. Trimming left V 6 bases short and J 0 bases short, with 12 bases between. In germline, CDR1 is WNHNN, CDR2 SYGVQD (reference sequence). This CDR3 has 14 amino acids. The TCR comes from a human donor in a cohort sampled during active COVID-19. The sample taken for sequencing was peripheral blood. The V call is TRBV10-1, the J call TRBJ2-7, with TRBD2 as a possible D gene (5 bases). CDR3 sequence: CASRGPGVSYEQYF. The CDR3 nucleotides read TGCGCCAGCAGGGGCCCCGGGGTCTCCTACGAGCAGTACTTC.